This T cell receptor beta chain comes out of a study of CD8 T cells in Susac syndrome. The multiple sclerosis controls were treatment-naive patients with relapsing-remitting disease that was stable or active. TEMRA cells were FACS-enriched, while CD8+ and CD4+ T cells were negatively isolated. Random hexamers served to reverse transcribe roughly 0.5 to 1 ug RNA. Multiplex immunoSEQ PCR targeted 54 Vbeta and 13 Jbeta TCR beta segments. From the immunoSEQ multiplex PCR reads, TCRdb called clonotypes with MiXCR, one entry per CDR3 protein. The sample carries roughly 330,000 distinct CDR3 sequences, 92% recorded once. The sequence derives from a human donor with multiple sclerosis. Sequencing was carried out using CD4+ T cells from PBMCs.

The CDR3, as DNA: TGCGCCAGCAGCCAAGCCCTTGTTGGGGGACCCTACACTGAAGCTTTCTTT. Translated: CASSQALVGGPYTEAFF. V usage is TRBV4-3 and J usage is TRBJ1-1; D is perhaps TRBD1 (5 bases). V shed 1 base and J shed 3 bases, with 18 bases lying between them. Germline CDR1 and CDR2: LGHNA and YSLEER. CDR3 size: 17 residues.